A single sample is the source of the 10 T cell receptor beta chains below, sequenced in a study of blood T cell repertoires in COVID-19. Here immunoSEQ multiplex PCR was the method, and the copy in TCRdb shows in-frame clones only, minus some. The table lists fewer than 70,000 clones, approximately 78% of them singletons. The sequenced sample consisted of peripheral blood. The receptor set was obtained from a woman over 75 with acute or convalescent COVID-19.

The V gene is TRBV19, the J gene TRBJ1-6; weak D call: TRBD1 (6 bases). CDR3 size: 16 residues. From germline, CDR1 is LNHDA and CDR2 SQIVND (reference sequence). V lost 3 bases and J 5 bases, leaving 14 bases between the germline ends. As DNA, the CDR3 is TGTGCCAGTAGTATCCTCGGGACATTCGATAATTCACCCCTCCACTTT. Protein: CASSILGTFDNSPLHF.

This chain links TRBV11-2 with TRBJ2-3; 14 positions match TRBD2. This CDR3 contains 17 residues. The germline CDR1 and CDR2 sequences are SGHAT and FQNNGV. J was trimmed by 1 base and V by 1 base; bases with no gene match: 1. The CDR3 nucleotides read TGTGCCAGCAGCTTAGGGGGACTAGCGGGGGGCACAGATACGCAGTATTTT. It encodes CASSLGGLAGGTDTQYF. Supplemented by reference TRBV11-2 and TRBJ2-3, the full variable domain reads EAGVAQSPRYKIIEKRQSVAFWCNPISGHATLYWYQQILGQGPKLLIQFQNNGVVDDSQLPKDRFSAERLKGVDSTLKIQPAKLEDSAVYLCASSLGGLAGGTDTQYFGPGTRLTVL.

Details on this clone: Other DNA sequences in this specimen translate into the identical CDR3. The gene calls are TRBV11-2 and TRBJ2-1; no reliable D call. The germline V gene has CDR1 SGHAT and CDR2 FQNNGV. The V and J ends lost 1 base and 5 bases respectively, with 6 bases between them. This CDR3 has 13 residues. Here the CDR3 reads CASSLGSNNEQFF. Written as DNA, the CDR3 is TGTGCCAGCAGCTTAGGGAGTAACAATGAGCAGTTCTTC.

This clone was seen only a few times. The chain employs TRBV5-1 and TRBJ2-1; TRBD1 matches at 7 bases. The germline gives CDR1 SGHRS, CDR2 YFSETQ. With V trimmed by 0 bases and J by 4 bases, 4 bases remained unmatched. CDR3 length: 15 residues. The CDR3 loop reads CASSLGDSQYNEQFF. CDR3 in DNA: TGCGCCAGCAGCTTGGGGGACAGTCAATACAATGAGCAGTTCTTC. Combining the CDR3 with reference TRBV5-1 and TRBJ2-1 gives the whole variable domain KAGVTQTPRYLIKTRGQQVTLSCSPISGHRSVSWYQQTPGQGLQFLFEYFSETQRNKGNFPGRFSGRQFSNSRSEMNVSTLELGDSALYLCASSLGDSQYNEQFFGPGTRLTVL.

This chain connects TRBV6-1 to TRBJ2-6; D may be TRBD1 (5 bases). The CDR3 consists of 16 residues. V shed 4 bases and J shed 1 base, with 11 bases lying between them. From germline, CDR1 is MNHNS and CDR2 SASEGT. Here the CDR3 reads CASSVSGWSGANVLTF. CDR3 in DNA: TGTGCCAGCAGTGTGTCAGGGTGGTCTGGGGCCAACGTCCTGACTTTC.

This chain links TRBV7-9 with TRBJ1-2; D ambiguous. V lost 2 bases and J lost 7, with 14 bases in between. The germline CDR1 and CDR2 sequences are SEHNR and FQNEAQ (reference sequence). CDR3 length: 14 amino acids. The CDR3 here is CASSLLNLRSGYTF. The CDR3 region has the DNA TGTGCCAGCAGCTTATTGAACCTTAGGAGTGGCTACACCTTC.

This sequence joins TRBV9 and TRBJ2-6; D not resolved. CDR3 length: 14 residues. Trimming left V 3 bases short and J 0 bases short, with 4 bases between. From germline, CDR1 is SGDLS and CDR2 YYNGEE. The CDR3 is CASSERSGANVLTF. CDR3 in DNA: TGTGCCAGCAGCGAGCGCTCTGGGGCCAACGTCCTGACTTTC.

The CDR3, as DNA: TGTGCCAGCTCACCCGAGGGAGGGGACTATGGCTACACCTTC. Translating gives CASSPEGGDYGYTF. The J gene is TRBJ1-2, the V gene TRBV18, with a tentative D call TRBD1 (5 bases). The V end lost 3 bases, the J end lost 3 bases, and 11 bases lay between the germline ends. Per germline, CDR1 KGHSH and CDR2 LQKENI. This CDR3 spans 14 amino acids.

The chain carries TRBV12-3 or TRBV12-4 and TRBJ2-3; D gene uncertain. The CDR3 length is 12 residues. The V end was cut by 6 bases, the J end by 6 bases, with 10 bases between. CDR3 region: CASSPLRDTQYF. In DNA, the CDR3 is TGTGCCAGCAGCCCACTCAGGGATACGCAGTATTTT.

This clone was counted between two and nine times. The CDR3 sequence is CASSAEGSSSPLHF. Written as DNA, the CDR3 is TGTGCCAGCAGTGCCGAAGGTTCTAGTTCACCCCTCCACTTT. J is TRBJ1-6 and V is TRBV6-4; D is unresolved. Germline V gives CDR1 MRHNA, CDR2 SNTAGT. V was cut by 4 bases and J by 9 bases, with 13 bases left in between. The CDR3 contains 14 residues.